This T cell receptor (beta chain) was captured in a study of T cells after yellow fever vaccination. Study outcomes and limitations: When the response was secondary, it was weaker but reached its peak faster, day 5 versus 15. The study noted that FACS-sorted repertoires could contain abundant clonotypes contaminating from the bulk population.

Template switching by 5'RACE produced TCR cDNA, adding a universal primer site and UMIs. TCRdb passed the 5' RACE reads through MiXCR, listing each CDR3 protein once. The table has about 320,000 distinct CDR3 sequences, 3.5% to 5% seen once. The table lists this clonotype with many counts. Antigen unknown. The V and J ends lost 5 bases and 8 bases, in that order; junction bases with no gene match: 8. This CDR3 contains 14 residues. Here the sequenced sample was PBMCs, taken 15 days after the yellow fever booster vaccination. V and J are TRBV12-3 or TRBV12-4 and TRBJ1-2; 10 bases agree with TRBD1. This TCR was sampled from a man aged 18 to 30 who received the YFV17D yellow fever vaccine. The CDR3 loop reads CASSLGTGAFGYTF. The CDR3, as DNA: TGTGCCAGCAGTCTCGGGACAGGGGCCTTCGGCTACACCTTC.